The present entry profiles one T cell receptor (beta chain) with its context. No antigen is known for it. The entry originates in a study of response to subunit inactivated influenza vaccine. Study-wide results and caveats: There was a suggestion from the authors that each seasonal influenza vaccination recruits few new T cells.

TCRdb re-derived calls from the RT-PCR reads in MiXCR, one entry per CDR3 protein. The repertoire holds roughly 710,000 distinct CDR3 sequences, with 11% to 15% as singletons. V lost 4 bases, J lost 7 bases, and 11 bases lay in between. The V gene's germline CDR1 is MRHNA and CDR2 SNTAGT. This CDR3 region has 13 residues. The chain links TRBV6-4 to TRBJ2-1; D may be TRBD2 (6 bases). The source was PBMCs from blood, collected 14 to 15 days before vaccination. This TCR was recovered from a man between 45 and 60 years old who received an inactivated influenza vaccine. The CDR3 DNA reads TGTGCCAGCAGTGCCACGGGGGAGAATGAGCAGTTCTTC. This codes for CASSATGENEQFF.